This TCR beta chain is drawn from a study of T cell repertoires in cytomegalovirus infection. Study background: Recently identified HLA-C-restricted and well-studied HLA-B-restricted CMV epitopes were used. The public TCR beta signatures pointed to both CMV infection and matching HLA type.

This CDR3 spans 15 amino acids. V gave up 5 bases and J gave up 0 bases, with 8 bases separating them. The germline CDR1 and CDR2 sequences are SGHVS and FNYEAQ. Note on this clonotype: Antigen specificity is unknown.

TCRdb re-called the reads through MiXCR, storing one row per CDR3 protein. The sample shows roughly 150,000 distinct CDR3 sequences, about a fifth of them seen only once. Study-level findings and limits: The study found HLA-C-restricted CMV-specific TCR beta clonotypes dominating the ex vivo response.

The sequence was collected from a human donor in good health (CMV status not recorded). Some clones in this sample may be carry-over from other donors' samples. The chain uses TRBV7-6 and TRBJ2-6; no definite D call. Here the sequenced sample was CD8+ T cells from cultured PBMCs, taken from culture after CMV antigen stimulation. DNA for the CDR3: TGTGCCAGCAGCGCCCTTCTCTCTGGGGCCAACGTCCTGACTTTC. Translating it yields CASSALLSGANVLTF.